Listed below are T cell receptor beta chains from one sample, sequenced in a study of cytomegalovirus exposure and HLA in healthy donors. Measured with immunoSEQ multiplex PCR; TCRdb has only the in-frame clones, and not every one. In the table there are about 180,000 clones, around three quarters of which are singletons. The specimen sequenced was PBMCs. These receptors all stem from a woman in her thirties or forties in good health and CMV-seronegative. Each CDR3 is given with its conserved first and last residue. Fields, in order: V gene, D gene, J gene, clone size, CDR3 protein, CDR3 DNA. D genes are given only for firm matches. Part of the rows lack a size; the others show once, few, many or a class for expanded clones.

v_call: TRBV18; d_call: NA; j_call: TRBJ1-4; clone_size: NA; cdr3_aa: CASSPGGNDEKLFF; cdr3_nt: TGTGCCAGCTCACCAGGGGGGAATGATGAAAAACTGTTTTTT
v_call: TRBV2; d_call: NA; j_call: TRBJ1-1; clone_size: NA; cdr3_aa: CASSEYVGQYTEAFF; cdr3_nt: TGTGCCAGCAGTGAATATGTGGGCCAGTACACTGAAGCTTTCTTT
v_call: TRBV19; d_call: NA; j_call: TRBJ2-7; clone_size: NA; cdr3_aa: CASSIAVTGTYEQYF; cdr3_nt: TGTGCCAGTAGTATAGCGGTCACAGGGACCTACGAGCAGTACTTC
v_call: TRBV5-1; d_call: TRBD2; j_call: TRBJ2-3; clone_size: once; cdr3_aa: CASSLRAGATDTQYF; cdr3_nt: TGCGCCAGCAGCTTGCGGGCGGGAGCGACAGATACGCAGTATTTT
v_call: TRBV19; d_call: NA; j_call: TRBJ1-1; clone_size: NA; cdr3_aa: CASSKTGIALMNTEAFF; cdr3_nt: TGTGCCAGTAGTAAAACAGGGATAGCGTTAATGAACACTGAAGCTTTCTTT
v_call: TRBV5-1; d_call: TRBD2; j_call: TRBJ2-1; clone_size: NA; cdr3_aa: CASSLAGMSGYNEQFF; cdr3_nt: TGCGCCAGCAGCTTAGCGGGAATGTCTGGATACAATGAGCAGTTCTTC
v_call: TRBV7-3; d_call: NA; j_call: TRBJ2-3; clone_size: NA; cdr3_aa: CASSSPGDTQYF; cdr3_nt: TGTGCCAGCAGCTCCCCAGGCGATACGCAGTATTTT
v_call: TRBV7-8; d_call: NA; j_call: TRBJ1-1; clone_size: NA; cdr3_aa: CASSPMGYEAFF; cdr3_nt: TGTGCCAGCAGCCCTATGGGCTATGAAGCTTTCTTT
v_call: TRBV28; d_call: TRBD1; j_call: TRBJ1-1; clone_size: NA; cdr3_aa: CASSSGAQGANTEAFF; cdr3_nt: TGTGCCAGCAGTTCGGGGGCACAGGGGGCTAACACTGAAGCTTTCTTT
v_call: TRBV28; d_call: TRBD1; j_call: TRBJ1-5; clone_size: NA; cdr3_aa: CASSLWGTGGNQPQHF; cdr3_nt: TGTGCCAGCAGTTTATGGGGGACAGGGGGTAATCAGCCCCAGCATTTT
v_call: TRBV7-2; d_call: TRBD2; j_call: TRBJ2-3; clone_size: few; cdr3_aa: CASSLRGTSGTDTQYF; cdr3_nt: TGTGCCAGCAGCTTAAGGGGGACTAGCGGCACAGATACGCAGTATTTT